This passage covers 20 T cell receptor beta chains from one sample sequenced in a study of cytomegalovirus exposure and HLA in healthy donors. This PCR relied on a set of 60 Vbeta primers and 13 Jbeta primers. TCRdb keeps only in-frame clones here, not all; method: immunoSEQ multiplex PCR. The table records around 94,000 clones, roughly 80% of them present only once. The sample was PBMCs. These receptors were obtained from a human donor in good health.

J is TRBJ1-2 and V is TRBV7-3; D is undetermined. The CDR3 extends over 13 amino acids. Per the germline V gene, CDR1 is SGHTA and CDR2 is FQGTGA. V lost 2 bases, J lost 0 bases, and 4 bases lay in between. The CDR3 sequence: CASSLRANYGYTF. Here the CDR3 DNA reads TGTGCCAGCAGCTTACGCGCTAACTATGGCTACACCTTC.

V is TRBV4-2 and J is TRBJ1-5; D is perhaps TRBD1 (5 bases). The germline CDR1 and CDR2 sequences are LGHNA and YNFKEQ. The CDR3 is 15 amino acids. The V end was cut by 1 base, the J end by 6 bases, with 13 bases between. CDR3 sequence: CASSQVGGTGQPQHF. The DNA of the CDR3 is TGTGCCAGCAGCCAAGTCGGGGGGACTGGTCAGCCCCAGCATTTT.

CDR3 sequence: CASSSGIDGETQYF. The CDR3 coding sequence is TGTGCCAGCAGCTCCGGGATAGACGGGGAGACCCAGTACTTC. The J gene is TRBJ2-5, the V gene TRBV5-5, with TRBD2 as a possible D gene (5 bases). Germline V gene data show CDR1 as SGHKS and CDR2 as YYEKEE (reference sequence). The V and J ends lost 3 bases and 5 bases respectively, with 14 bases between them. The CDR3 covers 14 residues.

The chain combines TRBV6-6 with TRBJ1-4; D unclear. CDR1 is MNHNY and CDR2 is SVGAGI in the germline V gene (reference sequence). The CDR3 length is 14 residues. Between the trimmed V and J ends, which lost 6 bases and 8 bases, there was a span of 16 bases. CDR3 DNA sequence: TGTGCCAGCAGCCCCGACCGGCGAGGGGAAAAACTGTTTTTT. Amino acid sequence: CASSPDRRGEKLFF.

The chain carries TRBV29-1 and TRBJ2-3, with TRBD1 identical over 9 bases. CDR3 length equals 14 residues. V lost 6 bases, J lost 2 bases, and 6 bases stayed unmatched. CDR1 and CDR2 (germline): SQVTM, ANQGSEA. The CDR3 region is CSVGTGLYTDTQYF. In DNA, the CDR3 is TGCAGCGTCGGGACAGGGTTGTACACAGATACGCAGTATTTT.

This clone has only a few counts. The rearrangement uses TRBV2 and TRBJ2-3; perhaps TRBD2 as D (7 bases). Germline loops: CDR1 SNHLY, CDR2 FYNNEI. CDR3 length: 14 residues. Deletions cut 8 bases from V and 6 bases from J, with 18 bases between. For the CDR3, the DNA is TGTGCCAGCGGCGCTAGGGGGGGGGCTGATACGCAGTATTTT. Amino acids: CASGARGGADTQYF.

J is TRBJ1-2 and V is TRBV2, with a tentative D call TRBD1 (5 bases). Germline lookup yields CDR1 SNHLY and CDR2 FYNNEI. Trimming removed 2 bases from V and 6 bases from J, with 13 bases in between. The CDR3 is 14 residues long. Here the CDR3 reads CASSELKGFNGYTF. DNA of the CDR3: TGTGCCAGCAGTGAATTGAAGGGGTTTAATGGCTACACCTTC.

This chain uses TRBV7-2 with TRBJ1-5; 8 positions match TRBD1. V shed 5 bases, J shed 6 bases, and the junction held 9 bases outside the gene matches. The CDR3 runs to 15 residues. CDR1 and CDR2 from the germline V gene are SGHTA and FQGNSA. DNA of the CDR3: TGTGCCAGCAGCCAGACAGGGGTAGTCGGTCAGCCCCAGCATTTT. Translated: CASSQTGVVGQPQHF.

The chain is built from TRBV2 and TRBJ2-7, with 14 nucleotides matching TRBD2. Germline values: CDR1 SNHLY, CDR2 FYNNEI. CDR3 length: 15 residues. With 8 bases clipped from V and 4 bases from J, the junction kept 7 bases outside the gene matches. The CDR3 spells CASLKGLAGAYEQYF. CDR3 in DNA: TGTGCCAGCCTCAAGGGACTAGCGGGAGCTTACGAGCAGTACTTC.

This clone was recorded only once. The chain combines TRBV7-2 with TRBJ2-5; TRBD1 might be the D (6 bases). CDR1 and CDR2 from the germline V gene are SGHTA and FQGNSA. Between the trimmed V and J ends, which lost 5 bases and 1 base, there was a span of 11 bases. This CDR3 is 14 amino acids long. CDR3 in DNA: TGTGCCAGCAGCACAAGGACAGCCCAAGAGACCCAGTACTTC. Amino acid sequence: CASSTRTAQETQYF.

This clone has more than one count but fewer than ten. The chain has TRBV5-1 and TRBJ1-1; a possible D gene is TRBD1 (5 bases). Germline-derived CDR1 and CDR2 are SGHRS and YFSETQ. This CDR3 has 16 amino acids. The V gene lost 0 bases and the J gene lost 5 bases, with 17 bases spanning the gap. Written as DNA, the CDR3 is TGCGCCAGCAGCTTGGAGACCGGGGGTCGGGGGACTGAAGCTTTCTTT. Residues: CASSLETGGRGTEAFF.

This chain connects TRBV25-1 to TRBJ1-6; D is undetermined. V was trimmed by 6 bases and J by 10 bases, leaving 10 bases between them. CDR1 and CDR2 from the germline V gene are MGHDK and SYGVNS. The CDR3 sequence is 12 residues long. CDR3: CASRAPGSPLHF. In DNA form, the CDR3 reads TGTGCCAGCAGGGCCCCGGGGTCACCCCTCCACTTT.

The rearrangement joins TRBV7-2 to TRBJ1-2; 9 positions match TRBD1. Trimming at V came to 4 bases and at J to 8 bases, leaving 11 bases not matched to a gene. The germline V gene encodes CDR1 SGHTA and CDR2 FQGNSA. The CDR3 contains 15 residues. CDR3 sequence: CASSSSGGQGGGYTF. The CDR3 DNA is TGTGCCAGCAGCTCCTCAGGGGGACAGGGTGGCGGCTACACCTTC.

This chain uses TRBV7-9 with TRBJ2-1, with 10 bases lining up with TRBD2. The CDR3 totals 15 residues. The germline gives CDR1 SEHNR, CDR2 FQNEAQ (reference sequence). Trimming at V came to 5 bases and at J to 6 bases, leaving 7 bases not matched to a gene. The CDR3 spells CASSPSGGAGNEQFF. CDR3 coding DNA: TGTGCCAGCAGCCCCAGCGGGGGGGCCGGCAATGAGCAGTTCTTC.

The chain recombines TRBV29-1 with TRBJ1-1, with 7 bases aligning to TRBD1. Trimming cost V 5 bases and J 4 bases; bases outside gene matches: 10. Germline lookup yields CDR1 SQVTM and CDR2 ANQGSEA. This CDR3 spans 14 amino acids. CDR3 protein: CSVPVGGPGTEAFF. The CDR3 coding sequence is TGCAGCGTTCCCGTAGGGGGCCCCGGCACTGAAGCTTTCTTT.

This chain connects TRBV27 to TRBJ2-1, with 12 bases lining up with TRBD2. Germline V gene data show CDR1 as MNHEY and CDR2 as SMNVEV (reference sequence). Trimming cost V 5 bases and J 5 bases; bases outside gene matches: 4. CDR3 size: 15 residues. The CDR3 nucleotides are TGTGCCAGCAGTATGACTAGCGGGAGCAACAATGAGCAGTTCTTC. This sequence encodes CASSMTSGSNNEQFF.

This clone is a singleton in its sample. This chain connects TRBV9 to TRBJ1-1, with TRBD1 matching over 7 bases. V lost 10 bases to trimming and J lost 0 bases; unmatched junction nucleotides: 6. The CDR3 has 13 amino acids. Germline V gene sequence: CDR1 SGDLS, CDR2 YYNGEE. In DNA, the CDR3 is TGTGCCTGTTCACAGGGGATGAACACTGAAGCTTTCTTT. The encoded protein is CACSQGMNTEAFF.

This chain connects TRBV6-1 to TRBJ2-1; TRBD2 is a possible D gene (6 bases). V gave up 5 bases and J gave up 5 bases, with 10 bases separating them. The CDR3 runs 13 residues. Per germline, CDR1 MNHNS and CDR2 SASEGT. The CDR3 sequence is CASSLLANNEQFF. DNA of the CDR3: TGTGCCAGCAGTCTACTAGCCAACAATGAGCAGTTCTTC.

V gene TRBV5-1 combines with J gene TRBJ2-2; unclear D gene. The V gene's germline CDR1 is SGHRS and CDR2 YFSETQ. This CDR3 is built from 16 residues. The V gene lost 3 bases and the J gene lost 1 base, with 13 bases spanning the gap. The CDR3 here is CASSYAYPQNTGELFF. CDR3 DNA sequence: TGCGCCAGCAGCTACGCGTACCCCCAGAACACCGGGGAGCTGTTTTTT.

V usage is TRBV28 and J usage is TRBJ2-7; 7 bases align to TRBD1. The ends lost 6 bases at V and 12 bases at J; junction bases unmatched: 14. Germline V gene lookup returns CDR1 MDHEN and CDR2 SYDVKM. This CDR3 has 13 residues. CDR3 coding DNA: TGTGCCAGCAGCTTACTTGGGCTACAGGGGTGGTACTTC. Protein product: CASSLLGLQGWYF.